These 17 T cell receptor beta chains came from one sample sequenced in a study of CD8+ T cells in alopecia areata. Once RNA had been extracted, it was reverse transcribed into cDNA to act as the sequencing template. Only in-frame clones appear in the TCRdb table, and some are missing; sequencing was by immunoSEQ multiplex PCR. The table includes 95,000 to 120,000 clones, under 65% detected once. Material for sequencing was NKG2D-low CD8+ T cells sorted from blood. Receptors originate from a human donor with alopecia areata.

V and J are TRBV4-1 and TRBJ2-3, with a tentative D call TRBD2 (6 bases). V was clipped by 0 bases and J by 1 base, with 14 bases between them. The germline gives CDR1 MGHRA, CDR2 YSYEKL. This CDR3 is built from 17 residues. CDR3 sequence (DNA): TGCGCCAGCAGCCAAGATTACAGCGGGCCCGGCACAGATACGCAGTATTTT. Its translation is CASSQDYSGPGTDTQYF.

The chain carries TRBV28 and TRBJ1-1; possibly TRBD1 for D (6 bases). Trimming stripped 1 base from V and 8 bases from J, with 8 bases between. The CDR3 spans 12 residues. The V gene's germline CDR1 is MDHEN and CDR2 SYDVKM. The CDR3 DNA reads TGTGCCAGCAGTTTATTCGGGACAGAAGCTTTCTTT. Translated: CASSLFGTEAFF.

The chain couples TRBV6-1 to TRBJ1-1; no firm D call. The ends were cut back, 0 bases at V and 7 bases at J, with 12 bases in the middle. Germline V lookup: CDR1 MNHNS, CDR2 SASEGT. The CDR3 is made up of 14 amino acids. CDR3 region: CASSEAPERIEAFF. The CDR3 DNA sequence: TGTGCCAGCAGTGAAGCGCCCGAGAGGATTGAAGCTTTCTTT.

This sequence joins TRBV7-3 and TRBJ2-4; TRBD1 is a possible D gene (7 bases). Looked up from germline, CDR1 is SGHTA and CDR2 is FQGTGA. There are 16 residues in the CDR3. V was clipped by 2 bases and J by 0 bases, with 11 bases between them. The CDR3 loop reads CASSLWRGLAKNIQYF. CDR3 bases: TGTGCCAGCAGCTTATGGAGGGGGCTAGCCAAAAACATTCAGTACTTC.

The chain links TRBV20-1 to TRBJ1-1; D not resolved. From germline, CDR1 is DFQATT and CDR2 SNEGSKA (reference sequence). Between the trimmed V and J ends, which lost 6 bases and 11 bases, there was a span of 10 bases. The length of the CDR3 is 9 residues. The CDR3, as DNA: TGCAGTGCCTCCTTGGGGGCTTTCTTT. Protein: CSASLGAFF.

The CDR3 loop is CASSLRTDSYNEQFF. In DNA form, the CDR3 reads TGCGCCAGCAGTCTAAGGACGGACTCCTACAATGAGCAGTTCTTC. J is TRBJ2-1 and V is TRBV5-1; unclear D gene. Trimming removed 5 bases from V and 0 bases from J, with 12 bases in between. CDR1 and CDR2 from the germline V gene are SGHRS and YFSETQ. The CDR3 length is 15 residues.

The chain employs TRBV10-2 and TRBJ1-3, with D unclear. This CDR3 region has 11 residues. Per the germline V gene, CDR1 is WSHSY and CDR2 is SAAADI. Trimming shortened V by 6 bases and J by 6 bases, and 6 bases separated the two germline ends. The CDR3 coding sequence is TGCGCCAGCAGGGGAGAAAACACCATATATTTT. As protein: CASRGENTIYF.

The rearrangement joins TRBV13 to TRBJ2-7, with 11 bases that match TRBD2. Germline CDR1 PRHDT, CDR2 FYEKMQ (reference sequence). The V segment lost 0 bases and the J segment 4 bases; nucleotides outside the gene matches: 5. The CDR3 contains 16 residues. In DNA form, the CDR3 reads TGTGCCAGCAGCTTAGGCGCGCGACTAGCGGGATACGAGCAGTACTTC. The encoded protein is CASSLGARLAGYEQYF.

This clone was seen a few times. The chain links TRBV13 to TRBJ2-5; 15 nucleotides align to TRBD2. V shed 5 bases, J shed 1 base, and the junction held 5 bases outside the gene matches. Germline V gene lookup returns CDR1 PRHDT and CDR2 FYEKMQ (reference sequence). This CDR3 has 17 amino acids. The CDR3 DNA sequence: TGTGCCAGCAGCCCTGGACTAGCGGGAGGGTCCCAAGAGACCCAGTACTTC. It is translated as CASSPGLAGGSQETQYF.

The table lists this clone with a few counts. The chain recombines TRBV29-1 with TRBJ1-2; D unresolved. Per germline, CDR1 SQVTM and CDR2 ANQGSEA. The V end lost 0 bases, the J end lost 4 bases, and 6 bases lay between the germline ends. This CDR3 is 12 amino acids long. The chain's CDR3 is CSVEDTLYGYTF. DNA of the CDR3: TGCAGCGTTGAAGACACCCTCTATGGCTACACCTTC.

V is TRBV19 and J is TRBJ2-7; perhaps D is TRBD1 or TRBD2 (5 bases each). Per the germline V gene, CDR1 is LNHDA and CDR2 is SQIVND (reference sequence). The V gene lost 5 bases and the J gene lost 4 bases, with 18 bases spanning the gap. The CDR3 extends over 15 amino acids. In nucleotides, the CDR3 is TGTGCCAGTAGTGTAACCGGGGCCGGTGGATACGAGCAGTACTTC. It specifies CASSVTGAGGYEQYF.

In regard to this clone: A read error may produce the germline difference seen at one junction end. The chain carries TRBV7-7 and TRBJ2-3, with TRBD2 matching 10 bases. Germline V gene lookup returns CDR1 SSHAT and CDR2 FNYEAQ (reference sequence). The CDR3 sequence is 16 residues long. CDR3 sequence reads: CASSPRTSGWADTQYF. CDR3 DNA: TGTGCTAGCAGCCCACGGACTAGCGGTTGGGCAGATACGCAGTATTTT.

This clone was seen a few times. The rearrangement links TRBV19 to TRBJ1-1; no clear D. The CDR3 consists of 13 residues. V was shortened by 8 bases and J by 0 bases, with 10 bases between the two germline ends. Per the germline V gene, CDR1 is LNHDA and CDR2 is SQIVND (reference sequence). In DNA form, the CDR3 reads TGTGCCAGTCGCGTTTCCTTGAACACTGAAGCTTTCTTT. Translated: CASRVSLNTEAFF.

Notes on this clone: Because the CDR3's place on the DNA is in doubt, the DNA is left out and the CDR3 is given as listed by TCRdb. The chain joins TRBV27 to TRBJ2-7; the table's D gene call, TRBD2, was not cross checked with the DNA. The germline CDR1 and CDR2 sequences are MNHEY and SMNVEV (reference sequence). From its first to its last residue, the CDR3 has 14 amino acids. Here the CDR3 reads CASSSSTVGGEQYF.

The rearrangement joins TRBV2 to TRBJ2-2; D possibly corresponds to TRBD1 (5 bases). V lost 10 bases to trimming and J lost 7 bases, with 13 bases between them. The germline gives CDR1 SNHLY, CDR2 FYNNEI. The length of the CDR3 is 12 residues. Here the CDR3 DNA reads TGTGCCACCAGCCCAGGGAACGGGGAGCTGTTTTTT. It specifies CATSPGNGELFF.

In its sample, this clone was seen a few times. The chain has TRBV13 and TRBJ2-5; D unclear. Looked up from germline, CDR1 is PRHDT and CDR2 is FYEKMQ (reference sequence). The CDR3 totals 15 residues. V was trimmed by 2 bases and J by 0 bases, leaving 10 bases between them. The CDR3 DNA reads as TGTGCCAGCAGCTTAATTGGGCAGCACCAAGAGACCCAGTACTTC. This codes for CASSLIGQHQETQYF. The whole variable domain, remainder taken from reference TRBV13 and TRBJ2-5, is AAGVIQSPRHLIKEKRETATLKCYPIPRHDTVYWYQQGPGQDPQFLISFYEKMQSDKGSIPDRFSAQQFSDYHSELNMSSLELGDSALYFCASSLIGQHQETQYFGPGTRLLVL.

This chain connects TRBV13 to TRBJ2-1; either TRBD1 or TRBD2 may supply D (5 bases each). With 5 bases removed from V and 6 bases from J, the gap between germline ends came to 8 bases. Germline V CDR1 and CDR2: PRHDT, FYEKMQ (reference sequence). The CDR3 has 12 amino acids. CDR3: CASSTGLNEQFF. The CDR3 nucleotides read TGTGCCAGCAGCACGGGGCTCAATGAGCAGTTCTTC.